The 14 T cell receptor beta chains below were found in one sample sequenced in a study of a mutant IDH1 vaccine in newly diagnosed glioma. Using immunoSEQ multiplex PCR, the repertoire was profiled, and TCRdb retains in-frame clones only, with some absent. The profile covers tens of thousands of clones, with around 80% appearing a single time and 1.8% taken by the ten largest. These receptors are not linked to any known antigen. Time point here: week 5, during vaccination. One vaccine dose held 300 ug of mutant IDH1 20-mer peptide and came with topical imiquimod. The source was PBMCs, collected from a glioma patient whose treatment included an IDH1 peptide vaccine. These receptor sequences come from a middle-aged woman with glioma.

Remarks on this clone: Other DNA sequences within the sample encode an identical CDR3. The chain couples TRBV4-3 to TRBJ1-3, with no clear D. Germline V CDR1 and CDR2: LGHNA, YSLEER. V was shortened by 0 bases and J by 4 bases, with 7 bases between the two germline ends. The CDR3 is 14 residues long. For the CDR3, the DNA is TGCGCCAGCAGCCAAGATTCGAACGGAAACACCATATATTTT. Encoded protein: CASSQDSNGNTIYF.

CDR3 coding DNA: TGTGCCAGCAGCGCAGACCCACTAGCGGGGGGGCTCCACGAGCAGTACTTC. It is translated as CASSADPLAGGLHEQYF. The chain is built from TRBV9 and TRBJ2-7, with TRBD2 matching over 13 bases. Germline CDR1 SGDLS, CDR2 YYNGEE. This CDR3 spans 17 amino acids. V was pared by 3 bases and J by 5 bases, with 11 bases of the junction left unmatched.

This clone was observed a few times. V usage is TRBV10-3 and J usage is TRBJ1-1; D is unresolved. This CDR3 is 13 amino acids long. V was pared by 2 bases and J by 1 base, with 5 bases between. Looked up from germline, CDR1 is ENHRY and CDR2 is SYGVKD. The CDR3 DNA reads TGTGCCATCAGTGAGACCCAGAACACTGAAGCTTTCTTT. Its translation is CAISETQNTEAFF.

The chain links TRBV7-3 to TRBJ1-6, with 7 bases fitting TRBD1. J lost 5 bases, V lost 4 bases, and 2 bases had no gene match. This CDR3 has 14 residues. Germline values: CDR1 SGHTA, CDR2 FQGTGA. CDR3 residues: CASSSGQNNSPLHF. In nucleotides, the CDR3 is TGTGCCAGCAGCTCGGGACAGAATAATTCACCCCTCCACTTT.

This chain joins TRBV27 and TRBJ2-7, with D perhaps TRBD1 (6 bases). Trimming removed 1 base from V and 7 bases from J, with 8 bases in between. Germline-derived CDR1 and CDR2 are MNHEY and SMNVEV (reference sequence). This CDR3 is 12 amino acids long. CDR3 bases: TGTGCCAGCAGTTTATGGGGGCGGGAGCAGTACTTC. This codes for CASSLWGREQYF.

The V call is TRBV6-4, the J call TRBJ2-2, with D possibly being TRBD2 (7 bases). There are 16 residues in the CDR3. From germline, CDR1 is MRHNA and CDR2 SNTAGT. Trimming left V 0 bases short and J 6 bases short, with 14 bases between. The CDR3 loop is CASSDSGGRGAGELFF. In DNA, the CDR3 is TGTGCCAGCAGTGACTCGGGGGGGCGAGGGGCCGGGGAGCTGTTTTTT.

This clone was observed a handful of times. V gene TRBV6-5 combines with J gene TRBJ2-2; 9 bases map to TRBD1. Germline loops: CDR1 MNHEY, CDR2 SVGAGI. The CDR3 is 16 amino acids. Trimming took 3 bases from V and 5 from J; bases not matched to a gene: 7. The CDR3 bases are TGTGCCAGCAGTTATCAGACAGGGGGTTGGACCGGGGAGCTGTTTTTT. This codes for CASSYQTGGWTGELFF.

The V and J genes are TRBV27 and TRBJ2-1; 8 nucleotides agree with TRBD2. The CDR3 is 19 amino acids. J lost 0 bases, V lost 6 bases, and 16 bases had no gene match. Per the germline V gene, CDR1 is MNHEY and CDR2 is SMNVEV (reference sequence). In nucleotides, the CDR3 is TGTGCCAGCAGCCCTCAAGTCCCAGCGGGGGATAGCTCCTACAATGAGCAGTTCTTC. Protein sequence: CASSPQVPAGDSSYNEQFF.

V usage is TRBV19 and J usage is TRBJ2-2; 11 bases are shared with TRBD2. Looked up from germline, CDR1 is LNHDA and CDR2 is SQIVND (reference sequence). This CDR3 comprises 17 residues. After removal of 3 bases from V and 3 bases from J, the junction contained 6 bases not matched to a gene. CDR3 DNA sequence: TGTGCCAGTAGTATGACTAGCGGGGACACCCACACCGGGGAGCTGTTTTTT. Its protein is CASSMTSGDTHTGELFF.

This clone is deemed large (0.1 to 1%). The chain links TRBV4-2 to TRBJ1-3; D is possibly TRBD1 (6 bases). The V end lost 0 bases, the J end lost 0 bases, and 6 bases lay between the germline ends. The CDR3 sequence is 15 residues long. Germline values: CDR1 LGHNA, CDR2 YNFKEQ. The CDR3, as DNA: TGTGCCAGCAGCCAAGACAGGGGCTCTGGAAACACCATATATTTT. This translates into CASSQDRGSGNTIYF.

In nucleotides, the CDR3 is TGTGCCAGCAGTGTACGAGAGGGGAACACCGGGGAGCTGTTTTTT. Protein: CASSVREGNTGELFF. J is TRBJ2-2 and V is TRBV6-1; tentative D call: TRBD2 (5 bases). Trimming removed 4 bases from V and 1 base from J, with 10 bases in between. In germline, CDR1 is MNHNS, CDR2 SASEGT. The CDR3 runs to 15 residues.

This clone was found a few times. The chain recombines TRBV5-1 with TRBJ2-1; a weak D match, TRBD1 (5 bases). The CDR3 contains 12 residues. Germline CDR1 reads SGHRS; CDR2 reads YFSETQ. V was trimmed by 5 bases and J by 7 bases, leaving 10 bases between them. DNA of the CDR3: TGCGCCAGCAGAAGGGGTACTAATGAGCAGTTCTTC. Translation gives CASRRGTNEQFF.

Turning to this clone: One junction end does not reproduce the germline sequence, and a read error may be involved. V gene TRBV9 combines with J gene TRBJ2-1; tentatively, D is TRBD2 (6 bases). The CDR3 runs 11 residues. CDR1 and CDR2 (germline): SGDLS, YYNGEE. The CDR3 DNA is TGTGCCAGCAGCGTAGGCGGGGATAAGATCTTC. Encoded protein: CASSVGGDKIF.

The V gene is TRBV7-6, the J gene TRBJ1-6, with 7 nucleotides matching TRBD1. Germline-derived CDR1 and CDR2 are SGHVS and FNYEAQ. The trim removed 0 bases at V and 13 bases at J, leaving 9 bases unmatched. CDR3 length: 15 residues. DNA of the CDR3: TGTGCCAGCAGCTTAGCATCAAACAGGGGATACCCCCTCCACTTT. Its translation is CASSLASNRGYPLHF. The variable domain in full, completed from reference TRBV7-6 and TRBJ1-6, reads GAGVSQSPRYKVTKRGQDVALRCDPISGHVSLYWYRQALGQGPEFLTYFNYEAQQDKSGLPNDRFSAERPEGSISTLTIQRTEQRDSAMYRCASSLASNRGYPLHFGNGTRLTVT.